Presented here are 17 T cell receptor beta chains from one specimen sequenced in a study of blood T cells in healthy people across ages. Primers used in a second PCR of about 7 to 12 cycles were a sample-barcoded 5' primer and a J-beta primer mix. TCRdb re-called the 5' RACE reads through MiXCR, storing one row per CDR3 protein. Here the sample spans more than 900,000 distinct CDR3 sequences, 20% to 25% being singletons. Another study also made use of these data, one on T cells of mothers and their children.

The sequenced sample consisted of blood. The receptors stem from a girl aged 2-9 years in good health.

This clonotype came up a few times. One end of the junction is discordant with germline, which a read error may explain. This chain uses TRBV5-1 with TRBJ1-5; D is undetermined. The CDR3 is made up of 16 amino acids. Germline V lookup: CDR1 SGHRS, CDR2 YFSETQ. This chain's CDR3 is CASSPMPISDNQPQHF. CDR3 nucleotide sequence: TGCGCCAGCAGCCCGATGCCTATATCGGATAATCAGCCTCAGCATTTT.

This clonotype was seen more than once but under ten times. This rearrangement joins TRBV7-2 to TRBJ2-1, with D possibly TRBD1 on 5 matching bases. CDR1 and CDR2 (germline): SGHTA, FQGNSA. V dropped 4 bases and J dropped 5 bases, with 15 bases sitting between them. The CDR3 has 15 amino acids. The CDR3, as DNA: TGTGCCAGCAGCTCATCTTCAGGGCGGCACAATGAGCAGTTCTTC. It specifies CASSSSSGRHNEQFF.

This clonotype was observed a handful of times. The CDR3 nucleotides read TGTGCCAGCAGCTTAGGAGTTGATGGCTACACCTTC. Translated, it gives CASSLGVDGYTF. This chain connects TRBV7-9 to TRBJ1-2; D is unresolved. This CDR3 spans 12 amino acids. Looked up from germline, CDR1 is SEHNR and CDR2 is FQNEAQ (reference sequence). V was pared by 1 base and J by 6 bases, with 6 bases between.

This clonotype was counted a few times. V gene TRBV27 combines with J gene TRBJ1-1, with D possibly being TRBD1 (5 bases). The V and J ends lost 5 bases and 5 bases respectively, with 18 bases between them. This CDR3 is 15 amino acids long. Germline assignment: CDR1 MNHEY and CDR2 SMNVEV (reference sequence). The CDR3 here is CASSLHGDPGTEAFF. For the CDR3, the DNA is TGTGCCAGCAGTCTACACGGGGACCCTGGGACTGAAGCTTTCTTT.

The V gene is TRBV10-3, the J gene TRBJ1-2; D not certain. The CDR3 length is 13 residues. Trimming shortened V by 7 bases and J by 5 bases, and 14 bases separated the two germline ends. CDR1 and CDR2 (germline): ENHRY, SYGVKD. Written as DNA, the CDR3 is TGTGCCATCAAGGCACAACCCGAATATGGCTACACCTTC. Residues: CAIKAQPEYGYTF.

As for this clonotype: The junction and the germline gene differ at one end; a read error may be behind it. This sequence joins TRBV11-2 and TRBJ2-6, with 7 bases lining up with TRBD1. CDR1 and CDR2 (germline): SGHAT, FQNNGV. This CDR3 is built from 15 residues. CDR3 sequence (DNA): TGTGCCAGCAGCTTGACAGGGACCGGGGCCAACGTCCTGATTTTC. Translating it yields CASSLTGTGANVLIF.

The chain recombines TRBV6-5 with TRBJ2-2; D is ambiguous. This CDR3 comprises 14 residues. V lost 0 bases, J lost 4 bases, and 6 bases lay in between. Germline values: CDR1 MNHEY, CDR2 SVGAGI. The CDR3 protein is CASSYSGFTGELFF. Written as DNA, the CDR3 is TGTGCCAGCAGTTACTCTGGGTTCACCGGGGAGCTGTTTTTT.

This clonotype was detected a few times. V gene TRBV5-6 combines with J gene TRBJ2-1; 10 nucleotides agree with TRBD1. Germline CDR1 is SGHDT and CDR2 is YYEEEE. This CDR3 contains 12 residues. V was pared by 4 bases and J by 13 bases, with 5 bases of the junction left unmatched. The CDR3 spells CASSGDRGAQFF. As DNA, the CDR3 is TGTGCCAGCAGCGGGGACAGGGGTGCTCAGTTCTTC.

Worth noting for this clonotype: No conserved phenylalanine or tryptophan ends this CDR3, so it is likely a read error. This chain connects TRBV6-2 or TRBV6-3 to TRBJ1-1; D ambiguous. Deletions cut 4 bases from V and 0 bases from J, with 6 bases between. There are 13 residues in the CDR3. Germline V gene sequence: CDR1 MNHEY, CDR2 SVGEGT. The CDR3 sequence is CASSSRVNTEAFV. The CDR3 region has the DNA TGTGCCAGCAGTTCCCGGGTGAACACTGAAGCTTTCGTT.

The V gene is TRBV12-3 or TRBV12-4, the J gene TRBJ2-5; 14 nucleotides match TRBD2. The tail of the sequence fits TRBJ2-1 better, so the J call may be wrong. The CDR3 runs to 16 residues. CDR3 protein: CASSSTSGRAEVEQFF. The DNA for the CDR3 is TGTGCCAGCTCTTCGACTAGCGGGAGGGCCGAAGTTGAGCAGTTCTTC.

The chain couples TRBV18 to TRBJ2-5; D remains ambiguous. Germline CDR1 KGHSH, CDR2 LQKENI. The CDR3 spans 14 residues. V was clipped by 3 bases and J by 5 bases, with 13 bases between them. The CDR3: CASSPLVQMETQYF. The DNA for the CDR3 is TGTGCCAGCTCACCCTTAGTCCAAATGGAGACCCAGTACTTC.

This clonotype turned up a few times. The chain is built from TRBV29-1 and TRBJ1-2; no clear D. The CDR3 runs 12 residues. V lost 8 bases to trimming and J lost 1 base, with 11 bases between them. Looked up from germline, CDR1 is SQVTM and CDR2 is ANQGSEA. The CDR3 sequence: CSLNTDNYGYTF. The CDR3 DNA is TGCAGCTTAAACACAGATAACTATGGCTACACCTTC.

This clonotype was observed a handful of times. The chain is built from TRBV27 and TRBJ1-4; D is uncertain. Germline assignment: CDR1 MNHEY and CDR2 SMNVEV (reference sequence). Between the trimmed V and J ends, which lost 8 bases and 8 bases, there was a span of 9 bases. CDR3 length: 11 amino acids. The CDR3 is CASPRWEKLFF. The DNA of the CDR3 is TGTGCCAGCCCAAGATGGGAAAAACTGTTTTTT.

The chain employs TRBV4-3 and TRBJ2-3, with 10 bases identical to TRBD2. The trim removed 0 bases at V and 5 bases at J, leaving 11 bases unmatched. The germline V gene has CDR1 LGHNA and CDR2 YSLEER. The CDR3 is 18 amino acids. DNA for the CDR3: TGCGCCAGCAGCCAAGAACTCCCAGCGGGGGGGAGAATAGATACGCAGTATTTT. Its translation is CASSQELPAGGRIDTQYF.

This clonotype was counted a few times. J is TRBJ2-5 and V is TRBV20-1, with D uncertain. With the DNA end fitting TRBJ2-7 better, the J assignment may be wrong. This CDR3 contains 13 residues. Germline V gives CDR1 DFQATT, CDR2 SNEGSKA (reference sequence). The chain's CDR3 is CSAGPFGPYEQYF. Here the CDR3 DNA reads TGCAGTGCTGGCCCATTCGGCCCCTACGAGCAGTACTTC.

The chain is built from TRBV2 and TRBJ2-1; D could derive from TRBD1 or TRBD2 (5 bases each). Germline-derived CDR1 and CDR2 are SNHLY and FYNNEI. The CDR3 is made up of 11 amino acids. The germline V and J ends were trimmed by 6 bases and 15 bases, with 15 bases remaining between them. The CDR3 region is CASRGDPRGFF. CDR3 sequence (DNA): TGTGCCAGCAGGGGGGACCCCCGGGGGTTCTTC. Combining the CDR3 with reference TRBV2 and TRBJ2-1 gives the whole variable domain EPEVTQTPSHQVTQMGQEVILRCVPISNHLYFYWYRQILGQKVEFLVSFYNNEISEKSEIFDDQFSVERPDGSNFTLKIRSTKLEDSAMYFCASRGDPRGFFGPGTRLTVL.

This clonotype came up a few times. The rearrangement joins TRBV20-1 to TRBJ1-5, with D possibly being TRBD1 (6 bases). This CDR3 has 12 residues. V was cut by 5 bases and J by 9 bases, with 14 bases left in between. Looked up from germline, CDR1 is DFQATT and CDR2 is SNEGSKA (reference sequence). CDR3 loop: CSALAGGWPQHF. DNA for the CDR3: TGCAGTGCTCTCGCGGGGGGCTGGCCCCAGCATTTT.